What follows are 24 T cell receptor beta chains derived from one specimen sequenced in a study of identical twins (dated by TCRdb to between 2015 and 2016). The library was made by 5' RACE. Instrument on record: Illumina HiSeq 2000. TCRdb passed the public sequencing reads through fastp at Q25 and MiXCR, retaining productive beta sequences. Entries are consolidated by CDR3 protein sequence, retaining the most common genes and DNA. The sample table holds 350,000 to 450,000 distinct CDR3 sequences, of which roughly 18% were seen once. 12% of the sample rests with the top ten. Sequenced input: naive T cells sorted from blood. Interpreted using the paper, the cell subset or site label stands for: cells isolated with a human naive T-cell isolation kit. The receptors here all came from a man over 45 in good health.

The chain joins TRBV15 to TRBJ1-3; 8 bases match TRBD1. The CDR3 is made up of 15 amino acids. Germline CDR1 LNHNV, CDR2 YYDKDF (reference sequence). Germline trimming cut 6 bases from V and 0 bases from J; bases unmatched to any gene: 4. The CDR3 sequence is CATSRDRNSGNTIYF. In DNA form, the CDR3 reads TGTGCCACCAGTCGGGACAGGAACTCTGGAAACACCATATATTTT.

Only a few counts were recorded for this clonotype. The V gene is TRBV4-3, the J gene TRBJ2-3, with 9 bases fitting TRBD2. Trimming at V came to 0 bases and at J to 4 bases, leaving 5 bases not matched to a gene. CDR1 LGHNA and CDR2 YSLEER come from the germline V gene. This CDR3 comprises 16 residues. The CDR3 loop reads CASSQDGGGGPDTQYF. DNA of the CDR3: TGCGCCAGCAGCCAAGATGGCGGGGGGGGACCAGATACGCAGTATTTT.

This chain connects TRBV3-1 to TRBJ2-1; the match to TRBD1 covers 8 bases. Germline V gene sequence: CDR1 LGHDT, CDR2 YNNKEL (reference sequence). Trimming cost V 1 base and J 7 bases; bases outside gene matches: 3. The CDR3 covers 14 residues. The CDR3 DNA follows: TGTGCCAGCAGCCAAGGACAGGGGCGGAATGAGCAGTTCTTC. Its protein product is CASSQGQGRNEQFF.

A remark on this clonotype: This may be a read error: a much more frequent sequence differs by one nucleotide. V gene TRBV5-4 combines with J gene TRBJ2-7; possibly TRBD1 for D (5 bases). Germline loops: CDR1 SGHNT, CDR2 YYREEE (reference sequence). There are 14 residues in the CDR3. Trimming took off 3 bases at V and 3 bases at J, with 13 bases between the two ends. This chain's CDR3 is CASSSATVHYEQYF. The DNA for the CDR3 is TGTGCCAGCAGCTCGGCGACAGTACACTACGAGCAGTACTTC.

This clonotype was counted at least ten times. This rearrangement joins TRBV20-1 to TRBJ1-1; TRBD1 agrees at 7 bases. From germline, CDR1 is DFQATT and CDR2 SNEGSKA (reference sequence). The CDR3 runs to 12 residues. With 4 bases clipped from V and 6 bases from J, the junction kept 5 bases outside the gene matches. The CDR3 spells CSATTGTAEAFF. CDR3 nucleotides: TGCAGTGCTACGACAGGGACCGCTGAAGCTTTCTTT.

V is TRBV7-2 and J is TRBJ2-5; D unclear. The CDR3 length is 14 residues. V lost 7 bases and J lost 2, with 14 bases in between. CDR1 SGHTA and CDR2 FQGNSA come from the germline V gene. DNA for the CDR3: TGTGCCAGCAACCTAGGACGGATACAAGAGACCCAGTACTTC. Its translation: CASNLGRIQETQYF.

The V call is TRBV4-3, the J call TRBJ2-1; the match to TRBD2 covers 8 bases. Germline V gene lookup returns CDR1 LGHNA and CDR2 YSLEER. The CDR3 is 16 residues long. The V and J ends lost 0 bases and 0 bases, in that order; junction bases with no gene match: 1. The CDR3 sequence is CASSQDGGDSYNEQFF. DNA of the CDR3: TGCGCCAGCAGCCAAGACGGGGGGGACTCCTACAATGAGCAGTTCTTC.

The rearrangement joins TRBV7-9 to TRBJ2-1, with 10 bases identical to TRBD2. The CDR3 covers 13 residues. V gave up 10 bases and J gave up 6 bases; unmatched junction bases: 6. Germline lookup yields CDR1 SEHNR and CDR2 FQNEAQ (reference sequence). The CDR3 DNA is TGTGCCACTTCGCTAGCGGGGGCCAATGAGCAGTTCTTC. Translation gives CATSLAGANEQFF.

The table lists this clonotype with many counts. At one boundary the junction diverges from the germline segment, which might be a read error. This rearrangement joins TRBV28 to TRBJ2-1, with TRBD2 identical over 7 bases. Germline lookup yields CDR1 MDHEN and CDR2 SYDVKM. The CDR3 is made up of 14 amino acids. CDR3 sequence: CASSSGTTYHEQFF. The CDR3 nucleotides are TGTGCCAGCAGTTCCGGGACTACCTACCATGAGCAGTTCTTC.

The rearrangement links TRBV6-2 or TRBV6-3 to TRBJ2-7; 12 bases line up with TRBD2. The CDR3 contains 16 residues. The germline gives CDR1 MNHEY, CDR2 SVGEGT. The V gene end was trimmed by 5 bases and the J gene end by 5 bases; junction bases not matched to a gene: 10. The CDR3 sequence is CASSPKTSGSSHEQYF. As DNA, the CDR3 is TGTGCCAGCAGTCCCAAGACTAGCGGGAGTTCCCACGAGCAGTACTTC.

This clonotype was seen repeatedly, ten times or more. This chain uses TRBV5-1 with TRBJ1-2; D not resolved. The germline CDR1 and CDR2 sequences are SGHRS and YFSETQ. The CDR3 is made up of 13 amino acids. Trimming pared 5 bases from V and 8 bases from J, leaving 16 bases between. The CDR3 spells CASSFAMAAGYTF. The CDR3 bases are TGCGCCAGCAGTTTTGCAATGGCAGCGGGCTACACCTTC.

This clonotype turned up a few times. The V and J genes are TRBV12-3 or TRBV12-4 and TRBJ1-6; maybe TRBD1 (6 bases). CDR3 length equals 14 residues. V gave up 4 bases and J gave up 6 bases, with 10 bases separating them. The CDR3 DNA follows: TGTGCCAGCAGTTCAGGGACAAGTAATTCACCCCTCCACTTT. Protein: CASSSGTSNSPLHF.

This clonotype was recorded many times. The V call is TRBV6-2 or TRBV6-3, the J call TRBJ2-7; 9 bases agree with TRBD2. Germline CDR1 reads MNHEY; CDR2 reads SVGEGT. The CDR3 totals 16 residues. V lost 5 bases, J lost 0 bases, and 8 bases stayed unmatched. The CDR3 is CASSRRSSGISYEQYF. The CDR3 DNA reads as TGTGCCAGCAGTCGCCGATCTAGCGGGATCTCCTACGAGCAGTACTTC.

This rearrangement joins TRBV5-1 to TRBJ2-3; no reliable D call. The CDR3 covers 13 residues. Per germline, CDR1 SGHRS and CDR2 YFSETQ. Trimming took 4 bases from V and 6 from J, leaving 12 bases between them. The CDR3 sequence is CASSLTRGDTQYF. The DNA for the CDR3 is TGCGCCAGCAGCCTCACTCGTGGGGATACGCAGTATTTT.

The chain links TRBV4-1 to TRBJ2-5; D is uncertain. V dropped 1 base and J dropped 1 base, with 7 bases sitting between them. Germline lookup yields CDR1 MGHRA and CDR2 YSYEKL. This CDR3 is 14 amino acids long. CDR3 loop: CASSQGVIQETQYF. CDR3 bases: TGCGCCAGCAGCCAAGGGGTAATCCAAGAGACCCAGTACTTC.

This clonotype was recorded a few times. The chain employs TRBV7-2 and TRBJ2-4, with TRBD2 matching over 10 bases. This CDR3 comprises 17 residues. Germline CDR1 and CDR2: SGHTA and FQGNSA. J gave up 6 bases and V 1 base, and 9 bases lay outside the gene matches. The DNA of the CDR3 is TGTGCCAGCAGCTTAGTCTCCGGGACTAGCGTAGGAAACATTCAGTACTTC. It specifies CASSLVSGTSVGNIQYF.

Ten or more counts support this clonotype. The chain has TRBV12-3 or TRBV12-4 and TRBJ2-1; the match to TRBD1 covers 10 bases. V dropped 6 bases and J dropped 9; count of bases not matched to a gene: 8. The CDR3 extends over 14 amino acids. The CDR3 here is CASSPRQGAAEQFF. For the CDR3, the DNA is TGTGCCAGCAGCCCCAGACAGGGGGCAGCTGAGCAGTTCTTC.

This chain links TRBV19 with TRBJ2-1; TRBD1 aligns across 7 bases. CDR3 length equals 17 residues. In germline, CDR1 is LNHDA, CDR2 SQIVND (reference sequence). V lost 3 bases, J lost 2 bases, and 10 bases stayed unmatched. CDR3 amino acids: CASSISDRAPAYNEQFF. For the CDR3, the DNA is TGTGCCAGTAGTATCTCAGACAGGGCCCCTGCCTACAATGAGCAGTTCTTC.

This rearrangement joins TRBV3-1 to TRBJ2-3, with 12 bases identical to TRBD2. J was trimmed by 10 bases and V by 1 base; bases with no gene match: 3. The CDR3 is 14 amino acids. Germline lookup yields CDR1 LGHDT and CDR2 YNNKEL (reference sequence). CDR3 nucleotides: TGTGCCAGCAGCCAAGTACTAGCGGGGGGCTCGCAGTATTTT. It specifies CASSQVLAGGSQYF.

A remark on this clonotype: A much larger clone lies a single base off, so this may be a read error. The chain links TRBV5-1 to TRBJ2-7, with 7 nucleotides matching TRBD1. J was trimmed by 2 bases and V by 1 base; bases with no gene match: 6. The CDR3 contains 15 residues. Germline V CDR1 and CDR2: SGHRS, YFSETQ. The CDR3: CASSLFPGQTYEQYF. The CDR3 region has the DNA TGCGCCAGCAGCTTGTTTCCGGGACAGACCTACGAGCAGTACTTC. Drawing the rest from reference TRBV5-1 and TRBJ2-7, the complete variable domain is KAGVTQTPRYLIKTRGQQVTLSCSPISGHRSVSWYQQTPGQGLQFLFEYFSETQRNKGNFPGRFSGRQFSNSRSEMNVSTLELGDSALYLCASSLFPGQTYEQYFGPGTRLTVT.

This clonotype was recorded many times. The chain couples TRBV7-9 to TRBJ1-1, with D possibly being TRBD1 (6 bases). Germline V gene lookup returns CDR1 SEHNR and CDR2 FQNEAQ (reference sequence). Trimming stripped 5 bases from V and 1 base from J, with 14 bases between. CDR3 length equals 15 residues. DNA of the CDR3: TGTGCCAGCAGCCGACGCGGACAGCGGAACACTGAAGCTTTCTTT. Protein: CASSRRGQRNTEAFF.

The rearrangement joins TRBV28 to TRBJ2-7; 7 positions match TRBD2. The CDR3 loop spans 15 amino acids. The V gene end was trimmed by 5 bases and the J gene end by 6 bases; junction bases not matched to a gene: 13. Germline V gene data show CDR1 as MDHEN and CDR2 as SYDVKM. The CDR3 coding sequence is TGTGCCAGCAGTACTCGGGGCGGGAGTTTCCTCGAGCAGTACTTC. Translated: CASSTRGGSFLEQYF.

This clonotype was detected a few times. This chain uses TRBV9 with TRBJ1-5, with TRBD1 identical over 9 bases. The ends lost 4 bases at V and 4 bases at J; junction bases unmatched: 3. Germline values: CDR1 SGDLS, CDR2 YYNGEE. The CDR3 has 14 amino acids. The CDR3 loop reads CASSRQGGNQPQHF. For the CDR3, the DNA is TGTGCCAGCAGCCGACAGGGGGGTAATCAGCCCCAGCATTTT.

The gene calls are TRBV20-1 and TRBJ2-5, with 8 bases identical to TRBD2. Germline V gives CDR1 DFQATT, CDR2 SNEGSKA (reference sequence). The CDR3 sequence is 15 residues long. J gave up 0 bases and V 4 bases, and 7 bases lay outside the gene matches. CDR3: CSATPSGGNQETQYF. The CDR3 coding sequence is TGCAGTGCTACACCCAGCGGGGGCAACCAAGAGACCCAGTACTTC.